This record concerns one TCR beta chain sequence. What it binds is not known. The record originates from a study of T-cell reconstitution after alpha-beta-depleted transplantation in children. Unique molecular identifiers tagged the TCRbeta library. MiXCR was run by TCRdb on the PCR reads, yielding one entry per CDR3 protein. The table has around 490,000 distinct CDR3 sequences, 11% seen once. Overall study results and limits: At day 60, the high TCRbeta diversity found in some patients originated from recipient T cells and thymic progenitors that had survived. Newly produced T cells mostly provided counts and TCRbeta diversity after one year, as hyperexpanded clones declined. Expanded graft clones numbering several hundred reportedly gave rise to alpha-beta T cells about two months after transplant.

CDR1 SGDLS and CDR2 YYNGEE come from the germline V gene. V lost 3 bases, J lost 4 bases, and 11 bases stayed unmatched. CDR3 size: 16 residues. The sequence derives from a female patient aged 2-9 years who had a stem cell transplant for aplastic anemia, so the T cells may come from the graft donor. The sample here was PBMCs, mostly from graft donor cells, taken 180 days after TCRalphabeta/CD19-depleted stem cell transplant. J is TRBJ1-1 and V is TRBV9; 8 nucleotides match TRBD1. This chain's CDR3 is CASSGTIRQGSTEAFF. Written as DNA, the CDR3 is TGTGCCAGCAGCGGAACTATACGACAGGGGTCCACTGAAGCTTTCTTT. The full variable domain, completed using reference TRBV9 and TRBJ1-1, is DSGVTQTPKHLITATGQRVTLRCSPRSGDLSVYWYQQSLDQGLQFLIQYYNGEERAKGNILERFSAQQFPDLHSELNLSSLELGDSALYFCASSGTIRQGSTEAFFGQGTRLTVV.